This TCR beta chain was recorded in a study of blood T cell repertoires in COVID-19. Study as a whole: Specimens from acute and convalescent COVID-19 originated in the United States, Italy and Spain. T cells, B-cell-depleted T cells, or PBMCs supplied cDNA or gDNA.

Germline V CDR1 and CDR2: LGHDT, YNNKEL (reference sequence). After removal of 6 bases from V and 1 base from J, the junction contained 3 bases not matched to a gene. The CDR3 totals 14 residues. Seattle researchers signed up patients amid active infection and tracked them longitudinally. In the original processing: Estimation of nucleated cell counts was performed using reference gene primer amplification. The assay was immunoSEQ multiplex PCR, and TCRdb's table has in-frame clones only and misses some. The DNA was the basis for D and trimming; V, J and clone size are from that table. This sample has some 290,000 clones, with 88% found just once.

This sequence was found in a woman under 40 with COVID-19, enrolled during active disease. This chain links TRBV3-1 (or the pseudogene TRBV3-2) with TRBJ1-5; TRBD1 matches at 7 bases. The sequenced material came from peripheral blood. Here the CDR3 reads CASSKTGSNQPQHF. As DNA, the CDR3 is TGTGCCAGCAGTAAGACAGGGAGCAATCAGCCCCAGCATTTT.